The 26 T cell receptor beta chains below come from one sample, sequenced in a study of spatial heterogeneity in lung cancer. As for time point: sample taken at primary tumor resection. General observations from the study: Intratumoral expanded alpha and beta TCR counts were found to track tumor mutation counts.

The antigens these receptors bind are not known. MiXCR was run by TCRdb on the 5' RACE reads, yielding one entry per CDR3 protein. The data contain around 12,000 distinct CDR3 sequences, more than 5.5% of them seen just once; the ten biggest clones take up more than 9.5%. The source material was lung tumor tissue, sampled at surgery. These TCRs come from a female donor with early-stage non-small cell lung cancer.

This clonotype was seen ten or more times. The V and J genes are TRBV3-1 and TRBJ2-3; no clear D gene. Trimming left V 3 bases short and J 6 bases short, with 10 bases between. CDR1 and CDR2 from the germline V gene are LGHDT and YNNKEL (reference sequence). This CDR3 contains 13 residues. The CDR3 DNA reads as TGTGCCAGCAGCCAGGGGTCCCCGGATACGCAGTATTTT. It specifies CASSQGSPDTQYF.

This clonotype showed up many times. V is TRBV12-3 or TRBV12-4 and J is TRBJ2-2, with D possibly being TRBD2 (6 bases). The CDR3 is made up of 16 amino acids. V lost 7 bases to trimming and J lost 6 bases, with 21 bases between them. CDR3 DNA sequence: TGTGCCAGCAAACTTACCGGGACGGCGGGACCCGGGGAGCTGTTTTTT. Amino acids: CASKLTGTAGPGELFF.

This clonotype was recorded many times. The chain has TRBV6-6 and TRBJ2-7, with 9 bases aligning to TRBD1. The V gene's germline CDR1 is MNHNY and CDR2 SVGAGI (reference sequence). J was trimmed by 3 bases and V by 0 bases; bases with no gene match: 3. This CDR3 has 15 residues. The CDR3 DNA sequence: TGTGCCAGCAGTTACTCGGGGGGACAGGGCTACGAGCAGTACTTC. This gives the protein CASSYSGGQGYEQYF.

The sample holds many counts of this clonotype. V and J are TRBV5-5 and TRBJ2-7; D possibly uses TRBD1 or TRBD2 (5 bases each). Trimming shortened V by 3 bases and J by 2 bases, and 12 bases separated the two germline ends. CDR3 length: 14 residues. Germline V gene sequence: CDR1 SGHKS, CDR2 YYEKEE (reference sequence). In DNA form, the CDR3 reads TGTGCCAGCAGCTCATCGGGACGGCCCTACGAGCAGTACTTC. The encoded protein is CASSSSGRPYEQYF.

In its sample, this clonotype ranks as medium-sized. The chain links TRBV3-1 to TRBJ2-1, with a possible D match to TRBD1 (6 bases). Trimming cost V 7 bases and J 8 bases, with 21 bases left between them. Per the germline V gene, CDR1 is LGHDT and CDR2 is YNNKEL (reference sequence). This CDR3 comprises 15 residues. CDR3 loop: CASKTGLRPTDEQFF. The CDR3 nucleotides read TGTGCCAGCAAGACAGGCCTCCGCCCTACGGATGAGCAGTTCTTC.

This clonotype was observed at least ten times. The chain couples TRBV20-1 to TRBJ2-1; 7 bases line up with TRBD2. The germline CDR1 and CDR2 sequences are DFQATT and SNEGSKA (reference sequence). The CDR3 loop spans 17 amino acids. The junction had 10 bases not matched to a gene; V was cut back by 0 bases and J by 2 bases. As DNA, the CDR3 is TGCAGTGCTAGAGATGCGGTTGAGCGGGGTGCCTACAATGAGCAGTTCTTC. Protein product: CSARDAVERGAYNEQFF.

In its sample, this clonotype was seen many times. The chain combines TRBV7-9 with TRBJ2-3, with no clear D. The V and J ends lost 5 bases and 0 bases respectively, with 9 bases between them. Germline CDR1 reads SEHNR; CDR2 reads FQNEAQ (reference sequence). CDR3 length equals 14 residues. DNA for the CDR3: TGTGCCAGCAGCCGTAGCTCTAGCACAGATACGCAGTATTTT. Amino acids: CASSRSSSTDTQYF.

This clonotype was counted many times. The V call is TRBV10-3, the J call TRBJ2-5; the D is unclear. The germline CDR1 and CDR2 sequences are ENHRY and SYGVKD. The CDR3 loop spans 17 amino acids. V lost 0 bases to trimming and J lost 3 bases, with 17 bases between them. The CDR3 coding sequence is TGTGCCATCAGTGAGTCGGAAGTTGAGACGGTCAAAGAGACCCAGTACTTC. Protein product: CAISESEVETVKETQYF.

Ten or more counts support this clonotype. The gene calls are TRBV25-1 and TRBJ1-5; D is perhaps TRBD1 (5 bases). The CDR3 has 13 residues. The germline V gene has CDR1 MGHDK and CDR2 SYGVNS. V was clipped by 2 bases and J by 11 bases, with 13 bases between them. CDR3 in amino acids: CASSEQPDTAQHF. CDR3 bases: TGTGCCAGCAGTGAACAGCCGGACACGGCCCAGCATTTT.

This clonotype was found many times. The rearrangement uses TRBV7-9 and TRBJ1-2; possibly TRBD1 for D (6 bases). The length of the CDR3 is 12 residues. V lost 3 bases and J 8 bases, leaving 10 bases between the germline ends. Germline V gives CDR1 SEHNR, CDR2 FQNEAQ (reference sequence). CDR3 amino acids: CASSLIGQGYTF. CDR3 DNA: TGTGCCAGCAGCTTGATAGGACAGGGCTACACCTTC.

This clonotype was seen many times. The rearrangement uses TRBV4-3 and TRBJ1-2; D is uncertain. The CDR3 consists of 13 residues. The germline gives CDR1 LGHNA, CDR2 YSLEER. Trimming pared 4 bases from V and 0 bases from J, leaving 6 bases between. This chain's CDR3 is CASSPWANYGYTF. In DNA, the CDR3 is TGCGCCAGCAGCCCCTGGGCTAACTATGGCTACACCTTC.

This clonotype was detected many times. This chain joins TRBV19 and TRBJ2-1, with 7 bases fitting TRBD1. CDR3 size: 17 residues. From germline, CDR1 is LNHDA and CDR2 SQIVND (reference sequence). Trimming removed 4 bases from V and 2 bases from J; junction bases left unmatched: 11. The CDR3 coding sequence is TGTGCCAGTAGTAAGAACACAGGGGACAGAACCTACAATGAGCAGTTCTTC. Translating gives CASSKNTGDRTYNEQFF. Based on the CDR3 plus reference TRBV19 and TRBJ2-1, the full variable domain is DGGITQSPKYLFRKEGQNVTLSCEQNLNHDAMYWYRQDPGQGLRLIYYSQIVNDFQKGDIAEGYSVSREKKESFPLTVTSAQKNPTAFYLCASSKNTGDRTYNEQFFGPGTRLTVL.

This clonotype was picked up many times. This chain joins TRBV11-2 and TRBJ1-2; no clear D. CDR1 SGHAT and CDR2 FQNNGV come from the germline V gene. Trimming cost V 5 bases and J 13 bases, with 14 bases left between them. The CDR3 runs 11 residues. The CDR3 DNA sequence: TGTGCCAGCAGCCTGGGAGAGGACCTCACCTTC. The encoded protein is CASSLGEDLTF.

This clonotype is medium-sized within its sample. The chain joins TRBV11-2 to TRBJ2-5; no reliable D call. The ends were cut back, 5 bases at V and 0 bases at J, with 7 bases in the middle. This CDR3 has 13 residues. Germline V gene data show CDR1 as SGHAT and CDR2 as FQNNGV. The CDR3 DNA is TGTGCCAGCAGCAGAGGACACCAAGAGACCCAGTACTTC. It yields the protein CASSRGHQETQYF.

Many counts were recorded for this clonotype. J is TRBJ1-6 and V is TRBV6-5, with D tentatively TRBD1 (5 bases). Trimming shortened V by 6 bases and J by 7 bases, and 13 bases separated the two germline ends. CDR3 length equals 14 residues. Germline V lookup: CDR1 MNHEY, CDR2 SVGAGI. Here the CDR3 reads CASRGRTGNSPLHF. CDR3 in DNA: TGTGCCAGCAGGGGACGAACCGGCAATTCACCCCTCCACTTT.

The rearrangement joins TRBV19 to TRBJ1-2, with unresolved D. This CDR3 has 13 residues. Looked up from germline, CDR1 is LNHDA and CDR2 is SQIVND (reference sequence). The V and J ends lost 6 bases and 2 bases respectively, with 10 bases between them. The CDR3 region has the DNA TGTGCCAGTAGGGGCAGTTTAAACTATGGCTACACCTTC. This encodes CASRGSLNYGYTF.

This clonotype was detected many times. The rearrangement uses TRBV12-3 or TRBV12-4 and TRBJ2-2, with D unclear. This CDR3 contains 11 residues. V lost 6 bases to trimming and J lost 3 bases, with 2 bases between them. CDR3 coding DNA: TGTGCCAGCAGGTACACCGGGGAGCTGTTTTTT. Protein sequence: CASRYTGELFF.

This clonotype was recorded at least ten times. The V and J genes are TRBV7-9 and TRBJ2-3; D unclear. Between the trimmed V and J ends, which lost 1 base and 0 bases, there was a span of 5 bases. The CDR3 runs to 14 residues. Per the germline V gene, CDR1 is SEHNR and CDR2 is FQNEAQ (reference sequence). CDR3 sequence reads: CASSLDFSTDTQYF. CDR3 sequence (DNA): TGTGCCAGCAGCTTAGATTTTAGCACAGATACGCAGTATTTT.

This clonotype was observed many times. The chain couples TRBV6-1 to TRBJ1-1; no clear D. Per germline, CDR1 MNHNS and CDR2 SASEGT. The CDR3 covers 13 residues. V lost 6 bases and J lost 3, with 11 bases in between. CDR3: CASRVRRDTEAFF. DNA for the CDR3: TGTGCCAGCAGGGTCCGGAGGGACACTGAAGCTTTCTTT.

This clonotype was found many times. CDR3 protein: CASSYWDTEAFF. The DNA for the CDR3 is TGTGCCAGCAGTTACTGGGACACTGAAGCTTTCTTT. J is TRBJ1-1 and V is TRBV6-6; unclear D gene. The germline V gene has CDR1 MNHNY and CDR2 SVGAGI (reference sequence). Deletions cut 1 base from V and 3 bases from J, with 3 bases between. The CDR3 spans 12 residues.

In this sample, this clonotype turned up many times. The genes are TRBV10-3 and TRBJ2-4; 8 nucleotides agree with TRBD1. Trimming cost V 3 bases and J 7 bases; bases outside gene matches: 20. CDR3 length equals 19 residues. CDR1 and CDR2 (germline): ENHRY, SYGVKD. The CDR3 nucleotides are TGTGCCATCAGTGAATCTGGCGGACAGGGAATGGGGATCAGGAACATTCAGTACTTC. Its protein product is CAISESGGQGMGIRNIQYF.

There are many counts of this clonotype. The chain employs TRBV20-1 and TRBJ2-7, with 8 bases fitting TRBD1. Germline V gene sequence: CDR1 DFQATT, CDR2 SNEGSKA (reference sequence). The CDR3 is 14 residues long. Unmatched junction bases numbered 4, after V lost 1 base and J lost 2 bases. CDR3 in amino acids: CSARVPDRAYEQYF. CDR3 DNA sequence: TGCAGTGCTAGAGTTCCGGACAGGGCCTACGAGCAGTACTTC.

This clonotype was seen ten or more times. The chain is built from TRBV28 and TRBJ2-1; no clear D. The CDR3 runs to 17 residues. Germline CDR1 is MDHEN and CDR2 is SYDVKM. The V end lost 1 base, the J end lost 12 bases, and 25 bases lay between the germline ends. CDR3 coding DNA: TGTGCCAGCAGTTTATTTACCCCTAGGCAGGTTGGACCCGGGCAGTTCTTC. It encodes CASSLFTPRQVGPGQFF.

The table lists this clonotype with many counts. The chain is built from TRBV27 and TRBJ2-1; 7 bases align to TRBD2. The CDR3 runs to 13 residues. With 8 bases clipped from V and 4 bases from J, the junction kept 5 bases outside the gene matches. In germline, CDR1 is MNHEY, CDR2 SMNVEV (reference sequence). The CDR3 nucleotides read TGTGCCAGCCGGGGGGTCGGGTACAATGAGCAGTTCTTC. It translates to CASRGVGYNEQFF.

This clonotype was seen ten or more times. V and J are TRBV5-1 and TRBJ2-7; D gene ambiguous. CDR1 and CDR2 (germline): SGHRS, YFSETQ. The CDR3 contains 13 residues. Deletions cut 2 bases from V and 5 bases from J, with 11 bases between. The CDR3 protein is CASSFRLADEQYF. The DNA for the CDR3 is TGCGCCAGCAGCTTTCGTTTGGCAGACGAGCAGTACTTC.

The CDR3 bases are TGTGCCAGCAGTGGACTAGCGGGAGTAATTAGTTCCTACAATGAGCAGTTCTTC. Translating it yields CASSGLAGVISSYNEQFF. The chain joins TRBV25-1 to TRBJ2-1; 12 bases align to TRBD2. CDR1 and CDR2 from the germline V gene are MGHDK and SYGVNS. J lost 1 base, V lost 4 bases, and 8 bases had no gene match. The CDR3 is made up of 18 amino acids.